This TCR beta chain was recovered during a study of identical twins. The CDR3 has 16 amino acids. Germline-derived CDR1 and CDR2 are SNHLY and FYNNEI. V was clipped by 5 bases and J by 5 bases; unmatched bases: 11. TCRdb itself ran the 5' RACE reads through MiXCR, one entry per CDR3 protein. The sample contains 540,000 or so distinct CDR3 sequences, around 22% of which appear only once. The same sample was also used in a study of yellow fever vaccine responses in identical twins.

The chain combines TRBV2 with TRBJ2-1; TRBD2 agrees at 8 bases. This TCR was recovered from a woman younger than 35 in good health. Input material: CD4+ T cells sorted from blood. The CDR3 DNA reads TGTGCCAGCAGTCCCACAAGCGGGAGTAACGACAATGAGCAGTTCTTC. Translated, it gives CASSPTSGSNDNEQFF.